Listed below are T cell receptor beta chains from one sample, sequenced in a study of cytomegalovirus exposure and HLA in healthy donors. Profiled with immunoSEQ multiplex PCR; TCRdb holds only in-frame clones, not every one. The sample has approximately 160,000 clones; about 80% are singletons. What was sequenced was PBMCs. The receptors stem from a woman aged 25 to 45 in good health and CMV-seropositive. Both conserved end residues are part of each CDR3. A D gene is named only where the DNA matches it firmly. Not every row has a clone size; where given, it reads once, few, many or a size class.

J gene | clone size | V gene | D gene | CDR3 DNA | CDR3 protein
TRBJ2-7 | - | TRBV19 | TRBD2 | TGTGCCAGTAGCCTTACTAGCGGCAACTCCTACGAGCAGTACTTC | CASSLTSGNSYEQYF
TRBJ2-1 | once | TRBV10-1 | - | TGCGCCAGCAGTGATAGACTTGAGAATGAGCAGTTCTTC | CASSDRLENEQFF
TRBJ2-7 | - | TRBV5-1 | TRBD1 | TGCGCCAGCAGCTTGGGTGTTTGGACAGGGGGTTCCTACGAGCAGTACTTC | CASSLGVWTGGSYEQYF
TRBJ2-1 | - | TRBV7-2 | - | TGTGCCAGCAGCTTAGTGAGGATAGTACTTAATGAGCAGTTCTTC | CASSLVRIVLNEQFF
TRBJ2-7 | - | TRBV5-1 | - | TGCGCCAGCAGCACCCGGTGGGGGGTGAACGAGCAGTACTTC | CASSTRWGVNEQYF
TRBJ1-3 | - | TRBV23-1 | - | TGCGCCAGCAGTCAATCCCCCAGATCTGGAAACACCATATATTTT | CASSQSPRSGNTIYF
TRBJ2-5 | - | TRBV5-6 | - | TGTGCCAGCAGCTCGACAGTCCCCTCGGCCCAGTACTTC | CASSSTVPSAQYF
TRBJ1-5 | - | TRBV5-1 | TRBD1 | TGCGCCAGCAGCTTCGGACAGGGGGCTAGTCAGCCCCAGCATTTT | CASSFGQGASQPQHF
TRBJ2-5 | - | TRBV14 | TRBD2 | TGTGCCAGCAGCCAAGTTCCATGGACTAGCGGGAGATGGGAGGAGACCCAGTACTTC | CASSQVPWTSGRWEETQYF
TRBJ2-1 | - | TRBV12-5 | TRBD2 | TGTGCTAGTGGTCCCCCGGGCGGGAGGGCCGCGAATGAGCAGTTCTTC | CASGPPGGRAANEQFF
TRBJ2-7 | - | TRBV6-5 | TRBD1 | TGTGCCAGCAGCTTCGGGACAGAAGTATACGAGCAGTACTTC | CASSFGTEVYEQYF
TRBJ2-5 | - | TRBV11-2 | TRBD1 | TGTGCCAGCAGCTTAGGGACAGGGAGAGAGACCCAGTACTTC | CASSLGTGRETQYF
TRBJ2-7 | - | TRBV21-1 | - | TGTGCCAGCAGCAAAGGAGGGGGGGGGACCTACGAGCAGTACTTC | CASSKGGGGTYEQYF
TRBJ1-5 | - | TRBV10-3 | - | TGTGCCATCAGTGAGGACAGGAGCAATCAGCCCCAGCATTTT | CAISEDRSNQPQHF
TRBJ2-4 | - | TRBV11-3 | TRBD2 | TGTGCCAGTAGCGGGGGACTAGTGGATGGAAACATTCAGTACTTC | CASSGGLVDGNIQYF
TRBJ1-6 | - | TRBV4-1 | TRBD1 | TGCGCCAGCAGCCAAGCTGGACAGGTGTCTGGTTCACCCCTCCACTTT | CASSQAGQVSGSPLHF
TRBJ2-7 | - | TRBV6-6 | TRBD1 | TGTGCCAGCAGTTCAGACAGGGGGCCTTTCTACGAGCAGTACTTC | CASSSDRGPFYEQYF